The T cell receptor beta chain under discussion was sequenced for a study of T-cell memory formation after mild COVID-19. Study background: For the most part, TCR clusters were specific to one donor. Study outcomes and limitations: A balance of CD4 and CD8 characterized clones contracting day 15 to 85, whereas later expanders leaned CD4+. In pre-infection memory, a portion of responding clones appeared, which suggested that cross-reactive memory joined.

TCR alpha and TCR beta cDNA libraries carrying sample barcodes and UMIs came from 5'RACE with constant-segment primers. From the 5' RACE reads, TCRdb called clonotypes with MiXCR, one entry per CDR3 protein. The table records tens of thousands of distinct CDR3 sequences, 25% to 35% of them present only once. This CDR3 has 14 residues. Per the germline V gene, CDR1 is SEHNR and CDR2 is FQNEAQ (reference sequence). Trimming removed 5 bases from V and 1 base from J, with 11 bases in between. With regard to this clonotype: No antigen is known for it.

Sequences were obtained from PBMCs or a T cell subset sorted from them (not recorded which). The sequence was obtained from a man aged 18-30 years who had mild COVID-19 (a few samples of this study predate the infection). Cell type and time point are not known. The chain couples TRBV7-9 to TRBJ1-1; D may be TRBD1 (5 bases). The CDR3 DNA sequence: TGTGCCAGCAGCGTTCTCCAGGGGAACACTGAAGCTTTCTTT. Amino acid sequence: CASSVLQGNTEAFF.